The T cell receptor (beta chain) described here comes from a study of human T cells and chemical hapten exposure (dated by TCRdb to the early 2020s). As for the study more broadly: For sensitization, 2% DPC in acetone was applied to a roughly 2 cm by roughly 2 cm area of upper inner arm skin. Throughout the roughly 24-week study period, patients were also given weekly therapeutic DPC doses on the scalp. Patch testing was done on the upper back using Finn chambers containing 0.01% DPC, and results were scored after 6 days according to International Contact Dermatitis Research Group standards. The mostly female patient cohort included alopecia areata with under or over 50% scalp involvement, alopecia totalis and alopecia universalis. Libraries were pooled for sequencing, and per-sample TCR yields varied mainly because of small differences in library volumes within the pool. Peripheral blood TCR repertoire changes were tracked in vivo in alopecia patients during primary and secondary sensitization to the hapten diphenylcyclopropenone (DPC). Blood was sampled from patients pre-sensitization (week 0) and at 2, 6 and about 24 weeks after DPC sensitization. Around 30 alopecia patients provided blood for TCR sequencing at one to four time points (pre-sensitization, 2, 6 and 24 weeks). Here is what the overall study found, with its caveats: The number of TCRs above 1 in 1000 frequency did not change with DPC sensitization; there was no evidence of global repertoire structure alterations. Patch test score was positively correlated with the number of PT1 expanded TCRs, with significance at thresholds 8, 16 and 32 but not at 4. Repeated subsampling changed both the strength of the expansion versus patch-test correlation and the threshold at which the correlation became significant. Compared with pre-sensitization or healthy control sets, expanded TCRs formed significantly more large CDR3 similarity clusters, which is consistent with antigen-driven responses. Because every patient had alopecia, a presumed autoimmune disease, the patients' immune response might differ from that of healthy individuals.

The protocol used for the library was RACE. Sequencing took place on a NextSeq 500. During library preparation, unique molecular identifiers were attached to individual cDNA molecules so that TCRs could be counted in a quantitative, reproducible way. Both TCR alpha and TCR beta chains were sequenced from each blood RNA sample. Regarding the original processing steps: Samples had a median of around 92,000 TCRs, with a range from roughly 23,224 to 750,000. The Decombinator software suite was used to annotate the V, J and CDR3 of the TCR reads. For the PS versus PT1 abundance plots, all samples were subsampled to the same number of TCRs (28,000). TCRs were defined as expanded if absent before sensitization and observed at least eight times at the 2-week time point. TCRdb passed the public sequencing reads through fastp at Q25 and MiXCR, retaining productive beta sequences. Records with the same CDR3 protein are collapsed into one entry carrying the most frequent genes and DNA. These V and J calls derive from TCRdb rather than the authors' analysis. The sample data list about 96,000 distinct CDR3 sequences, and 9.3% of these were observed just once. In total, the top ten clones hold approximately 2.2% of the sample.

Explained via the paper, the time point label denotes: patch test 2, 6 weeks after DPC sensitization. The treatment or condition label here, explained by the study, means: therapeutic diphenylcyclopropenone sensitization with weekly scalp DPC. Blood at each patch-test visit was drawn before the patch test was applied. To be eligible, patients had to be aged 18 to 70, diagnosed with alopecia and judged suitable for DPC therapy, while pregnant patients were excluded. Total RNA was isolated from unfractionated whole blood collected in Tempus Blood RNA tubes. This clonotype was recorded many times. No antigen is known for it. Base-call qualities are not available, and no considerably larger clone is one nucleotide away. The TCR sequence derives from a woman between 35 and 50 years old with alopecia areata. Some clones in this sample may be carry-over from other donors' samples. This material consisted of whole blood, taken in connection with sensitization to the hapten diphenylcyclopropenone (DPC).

CDR3 loop: CSVQWGSNQPQHF. The nucleotides are TGCAGCGTCCAGTGGGGTAGCAATCAGCCCCAGCATTTT. The rearranged segments are TRBV29-1 and TRBJ1-5, with the identity of the D gene unclear. The CDR1 and CDR2 encoded by the germline V gene are SQVTM and ANQGSEA. V loses 6 bases, J loses 0 bases, and the germline ends lie 9 bases apart. The CDR3 holds 13 amino acids from the cysteine to the phenylalanine. The entry retains the CDR3 DNA only, 39 bases that are in frame from base 1.